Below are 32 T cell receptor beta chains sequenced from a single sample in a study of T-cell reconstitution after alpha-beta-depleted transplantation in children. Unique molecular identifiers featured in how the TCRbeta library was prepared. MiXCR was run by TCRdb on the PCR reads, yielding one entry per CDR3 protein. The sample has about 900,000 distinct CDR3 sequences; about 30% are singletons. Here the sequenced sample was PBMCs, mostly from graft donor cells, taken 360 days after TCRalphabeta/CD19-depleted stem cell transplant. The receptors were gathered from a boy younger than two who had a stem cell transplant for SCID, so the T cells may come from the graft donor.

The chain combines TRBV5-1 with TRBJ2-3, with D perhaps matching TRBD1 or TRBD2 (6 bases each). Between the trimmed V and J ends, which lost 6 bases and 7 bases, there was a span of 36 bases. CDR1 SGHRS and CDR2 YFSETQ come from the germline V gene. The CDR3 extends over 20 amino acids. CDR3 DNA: TGCGCCAGCAATGCATTTCTCGCATCCGAGGGGGGCCGGGGTTTCAATACGCAGTATTTT. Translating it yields CASNAFLASEGGRGFNTQYF.

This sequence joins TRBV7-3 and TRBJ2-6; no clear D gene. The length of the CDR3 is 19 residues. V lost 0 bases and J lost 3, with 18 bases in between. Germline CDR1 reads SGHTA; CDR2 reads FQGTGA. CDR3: CASSLTGVDLGFGANVLTF. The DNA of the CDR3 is TGTGCCAGCAGCTTAACTGGGGTCGACCTTGGCTTTGGGGCCAACGTCCTGACTTTC.

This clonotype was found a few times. CDR3 protein: CASSLAGREGQFF. The CDR3 DNA reads TGCGCCAGCAGCTTAGCAGGGCGCGAGGGGCAGTTCTTC. J is TRBJ2-1 and V is TRBV5-1, with D perhaps being TRBD1 or TRBD2 (5 bases each). CDR3 length: 13 amino acids. V lost 2 bases, J lost 12 bases, and 15 bases lay in between. Looked up from germline, CDR1 is SGHRS and CDR2 is YFSETQ.

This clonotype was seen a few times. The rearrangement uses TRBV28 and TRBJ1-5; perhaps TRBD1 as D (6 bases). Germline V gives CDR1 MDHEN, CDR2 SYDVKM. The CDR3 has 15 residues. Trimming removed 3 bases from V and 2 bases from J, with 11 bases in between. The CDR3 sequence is CASSFGAGGNQPQHF. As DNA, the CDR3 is TGTGCCAGCAGTTTCGGAGCAGGGGGCAATCAGCCCCAGCATTTT.

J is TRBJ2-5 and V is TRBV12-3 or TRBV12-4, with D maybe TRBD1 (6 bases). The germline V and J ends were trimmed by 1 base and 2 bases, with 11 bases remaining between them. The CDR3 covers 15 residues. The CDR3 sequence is CASSLEGHPQETQYF. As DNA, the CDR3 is TGTGCCAGCAGTTTAGAGGGACACCCGCAAGAGACCCAGTACTTC.

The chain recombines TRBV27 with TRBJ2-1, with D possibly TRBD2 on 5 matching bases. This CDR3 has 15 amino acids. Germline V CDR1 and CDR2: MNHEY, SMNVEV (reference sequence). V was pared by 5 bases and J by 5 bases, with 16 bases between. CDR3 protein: CASSVRGSLNNEQFF. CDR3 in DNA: TGTGCCAGCAGTGTCCGGGGATCCCTCAACAATGAGCAGTTCTTC.

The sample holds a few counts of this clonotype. CDR3 sequence (DNA): TGCAGTGGTGGGGGCAGGACGAGAGAGACCCAGTACTTC. Protein product: CSGGGRTRETQYF. The chain couples TRBV20-1 to TRBJ2-5; maybe TRBD1 (6 bases). This CDR3 spans 13 amino acids. CDR1 DFQATT and CDR2 SNEGSKA come from the germline V gene (reference sequence). V lost 7 bases to trimming and J lost 4 bases, with 16 bases between them.

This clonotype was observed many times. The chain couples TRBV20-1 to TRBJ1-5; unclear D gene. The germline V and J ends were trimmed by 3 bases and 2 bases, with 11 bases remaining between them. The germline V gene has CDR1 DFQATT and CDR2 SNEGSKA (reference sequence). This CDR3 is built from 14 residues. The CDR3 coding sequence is TGCAGTGCTAGCAGGCCTAGAGGCAATCAGCCCCAGCATTTT. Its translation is CSASRPRGNQPQHF.

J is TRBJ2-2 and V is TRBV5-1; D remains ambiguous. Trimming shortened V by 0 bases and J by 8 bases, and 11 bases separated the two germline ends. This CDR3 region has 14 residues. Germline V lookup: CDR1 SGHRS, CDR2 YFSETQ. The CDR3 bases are TGCGCCAGCAGCTTGGTGGCCCTCAGAGGGGAGCTGTTTTTT. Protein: CASSLVALRGELFF. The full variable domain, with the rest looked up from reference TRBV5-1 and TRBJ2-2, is KAGVTQTPRYLIKTRGQQVTLSCSPISGHRSVSWYQQTPGQGLQFLFEYFSETQRNKGNFPGRFSGRQFSNSRSEMNVSTLELGDSALYLCASSLVALRGELFFGEGSRLTVL.

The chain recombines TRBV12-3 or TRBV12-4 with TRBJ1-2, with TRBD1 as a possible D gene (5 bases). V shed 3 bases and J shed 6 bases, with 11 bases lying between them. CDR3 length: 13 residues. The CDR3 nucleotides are TGTGCCAGCAGTTTTTCGCAGGGCCATGGCTACACCTTC. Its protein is CASSFSQGHGYTF.

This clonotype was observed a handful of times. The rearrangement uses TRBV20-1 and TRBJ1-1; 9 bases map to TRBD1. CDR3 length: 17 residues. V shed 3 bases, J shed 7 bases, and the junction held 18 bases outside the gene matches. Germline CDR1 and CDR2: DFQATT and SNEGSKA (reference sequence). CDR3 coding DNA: TGCAGTGCTAGGGTCGGACAGGGGTCTCCCTTGTTTGGTGAAGCTTTCTTT. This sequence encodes CSARVGQGSPLFGEAFF.

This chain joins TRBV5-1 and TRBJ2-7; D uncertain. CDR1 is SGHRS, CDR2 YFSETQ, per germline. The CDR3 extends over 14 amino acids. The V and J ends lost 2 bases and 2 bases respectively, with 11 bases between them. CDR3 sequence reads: CASSFKGSPYEQYF. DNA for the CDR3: TGCGCCAGCAGCTTCAAGGGATCGCCCTACGAGCAGTACTTC.

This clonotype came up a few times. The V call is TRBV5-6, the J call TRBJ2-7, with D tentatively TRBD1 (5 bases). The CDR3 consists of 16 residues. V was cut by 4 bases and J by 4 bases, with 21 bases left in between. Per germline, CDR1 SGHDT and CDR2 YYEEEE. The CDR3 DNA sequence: TGTGCCAGCAGCGCTTGGTCTCCAGGGAATTTGTACGAGCAGTACTTC. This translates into CASSAWSPGNLYEQYF.

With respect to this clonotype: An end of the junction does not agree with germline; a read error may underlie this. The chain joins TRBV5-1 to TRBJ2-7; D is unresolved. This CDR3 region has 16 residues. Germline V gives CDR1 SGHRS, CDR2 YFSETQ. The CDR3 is CASRLGGTNGLDEQYF. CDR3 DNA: TGCGCCAGCAGATTGGGCGGTACGAATGGCCTGGACGAGCAGTACTTC.

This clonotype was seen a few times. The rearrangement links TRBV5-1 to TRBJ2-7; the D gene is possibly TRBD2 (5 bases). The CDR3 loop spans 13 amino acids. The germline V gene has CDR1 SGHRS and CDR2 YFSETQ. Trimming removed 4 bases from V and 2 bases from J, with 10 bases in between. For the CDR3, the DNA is TGCGCCAGCAGCCGGGAACAAACCTACGAGCAGTACTTC. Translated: CASSREQTYEQYF.

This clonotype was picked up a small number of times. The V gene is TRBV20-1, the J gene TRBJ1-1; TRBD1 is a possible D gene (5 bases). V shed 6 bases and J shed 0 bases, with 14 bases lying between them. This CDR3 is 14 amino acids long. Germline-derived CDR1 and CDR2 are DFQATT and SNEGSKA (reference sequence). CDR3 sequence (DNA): TGCAGTGCGAGGGGAAATCTCATGAACACTGAAGCTTTCTTT. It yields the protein CSARGNLMNTEAFF.

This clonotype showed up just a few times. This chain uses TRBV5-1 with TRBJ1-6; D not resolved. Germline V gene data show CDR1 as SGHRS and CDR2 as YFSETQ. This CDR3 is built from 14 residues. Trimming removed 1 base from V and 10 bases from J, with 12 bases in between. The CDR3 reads CASSLLSLGSPLHF. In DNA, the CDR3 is TGCGCCAGCAGCTTGCTATCCCTAGGCTCACCCCTCCACTTT.

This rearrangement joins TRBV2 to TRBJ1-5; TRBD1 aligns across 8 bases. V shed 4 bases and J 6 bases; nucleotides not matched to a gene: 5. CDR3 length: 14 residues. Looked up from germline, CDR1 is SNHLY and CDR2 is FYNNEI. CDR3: CASSADGQGQPQHF. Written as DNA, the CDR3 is TGTGCCAGCAGTGCAGACGGACAGGGTCAGCCCCAGCATTTT.

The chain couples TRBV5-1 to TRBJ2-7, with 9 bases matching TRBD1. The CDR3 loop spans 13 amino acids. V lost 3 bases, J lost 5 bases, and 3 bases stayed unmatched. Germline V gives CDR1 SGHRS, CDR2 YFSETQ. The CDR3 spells CASSWRTGDEQYF. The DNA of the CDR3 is TGCGCCAGCAGCTGGAGGACAGGGGACGAGCAGTACTTC.

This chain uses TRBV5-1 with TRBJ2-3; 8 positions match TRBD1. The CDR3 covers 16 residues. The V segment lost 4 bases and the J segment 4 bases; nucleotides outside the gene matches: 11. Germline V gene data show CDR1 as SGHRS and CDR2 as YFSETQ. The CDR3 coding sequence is TGCGCCAGCAGCCCCAGGACAGGGCCCCCCCCAGATACGCAGTATTTT. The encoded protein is CASSPRTGPPPDTQYF.

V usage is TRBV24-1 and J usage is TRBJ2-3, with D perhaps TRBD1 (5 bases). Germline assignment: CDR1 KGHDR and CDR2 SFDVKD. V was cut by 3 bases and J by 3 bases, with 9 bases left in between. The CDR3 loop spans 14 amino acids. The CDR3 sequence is CATSDGALTDTQYF. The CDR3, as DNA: TGTGCCACCAGTGATGGGGCCTTGACAGATACGCAGTATTTT.

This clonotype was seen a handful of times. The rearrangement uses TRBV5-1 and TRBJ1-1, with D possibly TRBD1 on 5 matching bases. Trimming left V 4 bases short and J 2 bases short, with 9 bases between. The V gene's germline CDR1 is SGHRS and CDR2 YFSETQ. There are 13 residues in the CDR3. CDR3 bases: TGCGCCAGCAGCCGGGACCCTAACACTGAAGCTTTCTTT. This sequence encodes CASSRDPNTEAFF. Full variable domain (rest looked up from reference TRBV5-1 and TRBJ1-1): KAGVTQTPRYLIKTRGQQVTLSCSPISGHRSVSWYQQTPGQGLQFLFEYFSETQRNKGNFPGRFSGRQFSNSRSEMNVSTLELGDSALYLCASSRDPNTEAFFGQGTRLTVV.

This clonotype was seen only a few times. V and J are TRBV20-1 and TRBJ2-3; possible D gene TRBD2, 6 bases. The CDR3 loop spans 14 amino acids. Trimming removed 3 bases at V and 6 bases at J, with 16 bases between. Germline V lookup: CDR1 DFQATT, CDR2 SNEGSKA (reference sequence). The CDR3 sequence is CSASWPAGGDTQYF. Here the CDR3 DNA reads TGCAGTGCTAGCTGGCCAGCGGGCGGGGATACGCAGTATTTT.

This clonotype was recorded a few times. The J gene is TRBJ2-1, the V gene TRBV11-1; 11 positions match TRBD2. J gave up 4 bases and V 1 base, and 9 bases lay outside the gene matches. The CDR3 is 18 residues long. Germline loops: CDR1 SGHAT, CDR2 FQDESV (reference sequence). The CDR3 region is CASSLGDPSGGTYNEQFF. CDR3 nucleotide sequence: TGTGCCAGCAGCTTAGGGGATCCTAGCGGGGGGACTTACAATGAGCAGTTCTTC.

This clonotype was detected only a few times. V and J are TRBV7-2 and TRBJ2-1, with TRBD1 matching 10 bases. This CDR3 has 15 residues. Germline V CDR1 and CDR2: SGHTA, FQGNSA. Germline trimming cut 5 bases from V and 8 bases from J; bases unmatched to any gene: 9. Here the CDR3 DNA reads TGTGCCAGCAGCCCTTGGACAGGGGGGTGGGATGAGCAGTTCTTC. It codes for CASSPWTGGWDEQFF.

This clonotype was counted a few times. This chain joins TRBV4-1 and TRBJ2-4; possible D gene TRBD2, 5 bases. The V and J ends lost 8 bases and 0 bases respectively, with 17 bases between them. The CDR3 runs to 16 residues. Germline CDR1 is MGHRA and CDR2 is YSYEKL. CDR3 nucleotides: TGCGCCAGCGCTAACCCCGGGAAATTAGCCAAAAACATTCAGTACTTC. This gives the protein CASANPGKLAKNIQYF.

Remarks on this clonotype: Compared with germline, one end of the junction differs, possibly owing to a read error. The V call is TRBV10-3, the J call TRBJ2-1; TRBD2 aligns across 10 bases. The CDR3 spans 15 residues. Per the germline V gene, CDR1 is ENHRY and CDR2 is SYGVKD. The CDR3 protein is CVISEAGGIYNEQFF. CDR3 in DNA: TGTGTCATCAGTGAAGCGGGGGGGATTTACAATGAGCAGTTCTTC.

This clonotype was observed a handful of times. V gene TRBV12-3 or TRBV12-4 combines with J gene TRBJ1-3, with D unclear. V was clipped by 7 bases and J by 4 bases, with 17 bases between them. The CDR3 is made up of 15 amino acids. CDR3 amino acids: CASTQWRDMGNTIYF. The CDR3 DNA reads TGTGCCAGCACCCAATGGAGGGATATGGGAAACACCATATATTTT.

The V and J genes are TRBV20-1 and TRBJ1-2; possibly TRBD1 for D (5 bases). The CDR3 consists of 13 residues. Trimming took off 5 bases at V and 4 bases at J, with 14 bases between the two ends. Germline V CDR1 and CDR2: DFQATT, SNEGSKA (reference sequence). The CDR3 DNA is TGCAGTGCTGGGGCTGGGGCCTTCTATGGCTACACCTTC. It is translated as CSAGAGAFYGYTF.

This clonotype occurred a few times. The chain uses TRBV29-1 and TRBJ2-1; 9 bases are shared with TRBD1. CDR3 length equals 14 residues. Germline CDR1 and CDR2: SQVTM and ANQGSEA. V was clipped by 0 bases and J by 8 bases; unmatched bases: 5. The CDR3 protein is CSVEDRGQGDEQFF. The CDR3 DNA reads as TGCAGCGTTGAAGATCGGGGACAGGGCGATGAGCAGTTCTTC.

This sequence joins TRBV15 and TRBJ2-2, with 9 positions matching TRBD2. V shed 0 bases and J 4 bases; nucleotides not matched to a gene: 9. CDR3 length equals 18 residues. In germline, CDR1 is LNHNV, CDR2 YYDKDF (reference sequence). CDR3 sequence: CATSRDQFIAGVTGELFF. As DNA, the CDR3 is TGTGCCACCAGCAGAGATCAATTCATAGCGGGGGTCACCGGGGAGCTGTTTTTT.

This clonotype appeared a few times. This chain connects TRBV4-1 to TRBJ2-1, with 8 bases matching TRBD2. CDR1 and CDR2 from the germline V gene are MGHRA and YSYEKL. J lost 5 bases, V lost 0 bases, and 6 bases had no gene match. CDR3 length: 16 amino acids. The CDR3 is CASSQDSLAVNNEQFF. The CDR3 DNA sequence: TGCGCCAGCAGCCAAGATTCACTAGCGGTGAACAATGAGCAGTTCTTC.